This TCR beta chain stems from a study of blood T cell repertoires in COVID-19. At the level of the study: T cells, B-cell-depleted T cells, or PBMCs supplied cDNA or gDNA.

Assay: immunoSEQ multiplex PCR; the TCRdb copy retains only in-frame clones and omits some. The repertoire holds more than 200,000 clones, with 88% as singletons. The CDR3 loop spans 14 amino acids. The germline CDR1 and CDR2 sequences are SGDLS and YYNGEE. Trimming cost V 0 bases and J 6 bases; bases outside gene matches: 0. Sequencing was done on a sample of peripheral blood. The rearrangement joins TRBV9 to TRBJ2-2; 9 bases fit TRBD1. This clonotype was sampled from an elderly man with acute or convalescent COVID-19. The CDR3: CASSVGTGAGELFF. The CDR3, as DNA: TGTGCCAGCAGCGTAGGGACAGGGGCCGGGGAGCTGTTTTTT.